This TCR beta chain was recovered during a study of shared clonotypes between healthy human individuals (dated by TCRdb to 2018 to 2021). Broadly, across the study: Two women and three men aged 18 to 49 years were included in the cohort. To estimate repertoire size and how much clonotype sharing occurs between individuals, the study deeply sequenced the blood TCR repertoires of five or six healthy adults. Per donor, three plates each were used for CD4 naive and CD4 memory, two for CD8 naive, and one for CD8 memory. Leukapheresis yielded between about 0.9 and 9.5 billion PBMCs per donor. Different laboratories and diverse techniques were used to prepare libraries and sequence TCR repertoires, to increase sequencing depth and limit assay-specific biases. The research as a whole found: The small number of donors limited the genetic and exposure-history diversity represented. Larger estimated clonotype richness was generally found for naive subsets than for memory subsets. When a handful of donors were compared, the shared fraction of clonotypes was 5% to 6.5% for naive CD4, 3.5% to 4% for naive CD8, more than 2% for memory CD4, and 0.4% for memory CD8. Pairwise subsampling led to the expectation that sequencing depth would affect the degree of clonotype sharing among donors. Even with the large sequencing depth, rarefaction of the sorted-subset datasets indicated that sequencing was incomplete. Higher generation probabilities were observed for clonotypes shared by all four sorted-subset donors than for non-shared clonotypes. Sampling was restricted to blood, and TCR repertoires in tissues likely differ from the TCR repertoires found in blood.

As regards this clone: Which antigen it targets is not known. Base qualities are not at hand, and no much larger clone is one base apart.

CD8 naive samples were CD45RO-negative cells positively selected for CCR7, giving a CD45RA+CCR7+ population that excluded TemRA cells. Donors were healthy HIV-negative adults with no recently reported acute infections or vaccinations. Every donor was a Caucasian adult residing in Nashville, Tennessee, USA. After blood collection by leukapheresis, PBMCs were isolated using Ficoll-Histopaque density gradient centrifugation and then cryopreserved in the vapor phase of liquid nitrogen. Purity and quantity of every magnetically sorted T cell population were checked by analytical flow cytometry. Each sorted fraction had its genomic DNA isolated and then quantified by UV absorbance on a Nanodrop 2000c. Using the deep immunoSEQ assay, TCR CDR3 regions were amplified from genomic DNA by multiplex PCR. Extracted genomic DNA from each cell subset was distributed evenly across all wells of several immunoSEQ 96-well plates, and each plate was treated as a replicate. Each replicate PCR for sorted subsets received 150 to 250 ng genomic DNA, equal to about 30,000 T cell genomes. Purified libraries were quantified with a Qubit 3.0 fluorometer, sized on a Bioanalyzer 2100, and re-quantified with the KAPA Library Quantification kit. A separate single-read 150-cycle Illumina NextSeq 550 flow cell was used to sequence each immunoSEQ 96-well plate. Regarding the original processing steps: Because the immunoSEQ output included only junctional sequences and no quality scores, the filtering could not be the same as the filtering used for full-length reads. Sequences were annotated with PyIR, a Python wrapper for IgBLAST v1.9, using IMGT germline references to assign V/J genes and CDR3. Reads were removed for weak V/J assignments (E-value above 1e-6), missing CDR3, stop codons, out-of-frame junctions, or ambiguous translated residues. A V3J clonotype was defined by an identical inferred V gene, J gene, and CDR3 amino acid sequence. Percentage overlap between repertoires was computed as shared unique clonotypes divided by the size of the smaller repertoire. Three approaches were used to assess repertoire richness: RTK rarefaction, the Chao1 estimator, and Recon v2.1 estimates of unobserved clonotypes. Generation probabilities for all TCRbeta clonotypes obtained by the gDNA method from a handful of donors were computed using OLGA. Sourced from immuneACCESS, this table was stored by TCRdb with only in-frame sequences that have V and J called. A share of the clones is absent; for the studies checked, an unresolved V gene accounts for under half, and the remainder has no known explanation. V and J calls plus clone size are reproduced from that table; the DNA served to infer D and trimming. This sample is represented by some 2,100,000 clones; about 93% of them were singletons. The top ten hold more than 1.5% of the sample.

This sequence was found in a man between 18 and 29 years old in good health. Some clones in this sample may be carry-over from other donors' samples. Sequencing was performed on naive CD8+ T cells from PBMCs. This specimen's cell subset or site label, per the study, means: CD45RA+CCR7+.

The DNA sequence is TGTGCCAGCAGGCTAGAGGTGGAACCAAGAAAGTACTTC. The resulting protein is CASRLEVEPRKYF. The sequence joins TRBV28 to TRBJ2-5, with no D gene named confidently. The CDR3 numbers 13 residues from cysteine through phenylalanine. Solely the CDR3 DNA is kept, with 39 bases framed from the first base. CDR1 is given as MDHEN and CDR2 as SYDVKM, both from the germline V gene. The V and J ends are trimmed by 6 bases and 12 bases, leaving 20 bases between them.